Each of the 26 T cell receptor beta chains below was sequenced from the same sample in a study of neurological immune-mediated disorders. TCRdb analysed the 5' RACE reads with MiXCR anew, one entry per CDR3 protein. The table includes roughly 57,000 distinct CDR3 sequences, 20% to 30% detected once. The time point is: technical triplicate 2. The sequenced sample was PBMCs. These receptors came from a man aged 55-75 years with HTLV-1-associated myelopathy (HAM/TSP).

The V gene is TRBV7-2, the J gene TRBJ2-1, with 16 bases lining up with TRBD2. V lost 5 bases to trimming and J lost 9 bases; unmatched junction nucleotides: 4. This CDR3 spans 15 amino acids. Germline values: CDR1 SGHTA, CDR2 FQGNSA. The CDR3 is CASSPGTSGRAEQFF. The DNA of the CDR3 is TGTGCCAGCAGCCCCGGGACTAGCGGGAGGGCTGAGCAGTTCTTC.

There are many counts of this clonotype. The V gene is TRBV20-1, the J gene TRBJ2-1; a weak D match, TRBD2 (6 bases). Germline CDR1 reads DFQATT; CDR2 reads SNEGSKA (reference sequence). Trimming cost V 6 bases and J 0 bases, with 12 bases left between them. There are 14 residues in the CDR3. The CDR3 loop is CSARSGRSYNEQFF. DNA of the CDR3: TGCAGTGCCAGAAGCGGGCGCTCCTACAATGAGCAGTTCTTC.

The table lists this clonotype with many counts. The chain combines TRBV18 with TRBJ2-1; TRBD2 agrees at 11 bases. The CDR3 spans 16 residues. CDR1 and CDR2 (germline): KGHSH, LQKENI. V lost 1 base to trimming and J lost 6 bases; unmatched junction nucleotides: 5. The CDR3 spells CASSPQLAGELNEQFF. CDR3 sequence (DNA): TGTGCCAGCTCACCACAACTAGCGGGAGAGCTCAATGAGCAGTTCTTC.

This clonotype was seen repeatedly, ten times or more. This rearrangement joins TRBV12-3 or TRBV12-4 to TRBJ1-4, with D possibly TRBD1 on 6 matching bases. Trimming shortened V by 6 bases and J by 8 bases, and 13 bases separated the two germline ends. CDR3 length: 13 residues. The CDR3 is CASSPRGPEKLFF. For the CDR3, the DNA is TGTGCCAGCAGCCCTCGGGGGCCGGAAAAACTGTTTTTT.

The V call is TRBV5-1, the J call TRBJ2-5; perhaps D is TRBD1 or TRBD2 (6 bases each). Germline V gives CDR1 SGHRS, CDR2 YFSETQ. Trimming shortened V by 4 bases and J by 4 bases, and 17 bases separated the two germline ends. This CDR3 is 15 amino acids long. The DNA for the CDR3 is TGCGCCAGCAGCGGGCCGGGCTCGGGGGCAGAGACCCAGTACTTC. Translating it yields CASSGPGSGAETQYF.

This clonotype was seen repeatedly, ten times or more. The CDR3 spells CSVDPSGIYNEQFF. For the CDR3, the DNA is TGCAGCGTTGATCCTAGCGGGATATACAATGAGCAGTTCTTC. The rearrangement links TRBV29-1 to TRBJ2-1; 9 bases are a match to TRBD2. J was trimmed by 4 bases and V by 3 bases; bases with no gene match: 4. CDR3 length: 14 residues. Germline assignment: CDR1 SQVTM and CDR2 ANQGSEA.

At least ten counts were recorded for this clonotype. This rearrangement joins TRBV11-2 to TRBJ2-1, with D uncertain. This CDR3 region has 15 residues. With 5 bases removed from V and 3 bases from J, the gap between germline ends came to 14 bases. Germline lookup yields CDR1 SGHAT and CDR2 FQNNGV. The CDR3 sequence is CASSENLQIYNEQFF. For the CDR3, the DNA is TGTGCCAGCAGCGAAAACTTACAGATCTACAATGAGCAGTTCTTC.

V and J are TRBV7-9 and TRBJ2-7, with D maybe TRBD1 (6 bases). The CDR3 totals 16 residues. Per the germline V gene, CDR1 is SEHNR and CDR2 is FQNEAQ (reference sequence). Trimming cost V 1 base and J 3 bases, with 16 bases left between them. CDR3 residues: CASSLGGVTGVYEQYF. The CDR3, as DNA: TGTGCCAGCAGCTTAGGTGGAGTGACAGGAGTCTACGAGCAGTACTTC.

There are many counts of this clonotype. The chain couples TRBV28 to TRBJ1-6; D not certain. The CDR3 spans 13 residues. Germline values: CDR1 MDHEN, CDR2 SYDVKM. Trimming shortened V by 8 bases and J by 0 bases, and 5 bases separated the two germline ends. The CDR3 region is CASGSSYNSPLHF. CDR3 nucleotides: TGTGCCAGCGGAAGCTCCTATAATTCACCCCTCCACTTT.

This clonotype was found many times. V and J are TRBV12-3 or TRBV12-4 and TRBJ1-1; 8 bases fit TRBD1. The V segment lost 4 bases and the J segment 0 bases; nucleotides outside the gene matches: 10. The CDR3 runs 17 residues. The CDR3 DNA follows: TGTGCCAGCAGTTCGTCCGCGGCAGGGGGCATGAACACTGAAGCTTTCTTT. Translated: CASSSSAAGGMNTEAFF.

This clonotype was recorded at least ten times. The chain carries TRBV10-3 and TRBJ2-3, with 7 bases identical to TRBD1. V was clipped by 7 bases and J by 4 bases; unmatched bases: 14. The CDR3 covers 16 residues. In germline, CDR1 is ENHRY, CDR2 SYGVKD. This CDR3 is CAITREQGTRADTQYF. In DNA form, the CDR3 reads TGTGCCATCACCAGGGAACAGGGGACACGGGCAGATACGCAGTATTTT.

J is TRBJ2-2 and V is TRBV11-2; D might be TRBD2 (5 bases). Germline CDR1 is SGHAT and CDR2 is FQNNGV. Trimming took off 8 bases at V and 6 bases at J, with 13 bases between the two ends. The CDR3 spans 13 residues. The CDR3 bases are TGTGCCAGCGGGCTGGGGAGCCCCGGGGAGCTGTTTTTT. This translates into CASGLGSPGELFF.

The chain employs TRBV5-1 and TRBJ2-3, with 8 bases lining up with TRBD2. This CDR3 is built from 14 residues. Germline loops: CDR1 SGHRS, CDR2 YFSETQ. V trimming: 3 bases; J trimming: 4 bases; junction bases outside the gene matches: 4. This chain's CDR3 is CASSWGTSSDTQYF. CDR3 bases: TGCGCCAGCAGCTGGGGGACTAGTTCAGATACGCAGTATTTT.

There are many counts of this clonotype. The V and J genes are TRBV6-1 and TRBJ2-6; D is undetermined. Trimming took 4 bases from V and 2 from J, leaving 6 bases between them. Per the germline V gene, CDR1 is MNHNS and CDR2 is SASEGT. This CDR3 spans 14 amino acids. The CDR3 loop reads CASSVGTGANVLTF. Here the CDR3 DNA reads TGTGCCAGCAGTGTGGGCACTGGGGCCAACGTCCTGACTTTC.

The sample holds many counts of this clonotype. This sequence joins TRBV20-1 and TRBJ1-6; 10 bases fit TRBD1. The length of the CDR3 is 17 residues. Germline CDR1 is DFQATT and CDR2 is SNEGSKA (reference sequence). The V and J ends lost 0 bases and 8 bases, in that order; junction bases with no gene match: 10. The CDR3 DNA reads TGCAGTGCTAGAGACATGGGACAGGGGCGATTAGATTCACCCCTCCACTTT. As protein: CSARDMGQGRLDSPLHF.

This clonotype was seen repeatedly, ten times or more. The chain is built from TRBV7-3 and TRBJ2-2, with D possibly being TRBD1 (5 bases). The V gene lost 3 bases and the J gene lost 10 bases, with 12 bases spanning the gap. The CDR3 sequence is 13 residues long. Germline-derived CDR1 and CDR2 are SGHTA and FQGTGA. The CDR3 region is CASSLGGAEELFF. CDR3 bases: TGTGCCAGCAGCTTGGGTGGGGCGGAGGAGCTGTTTTTT.

This clonotype was seen at least ten times. The chain joins TRBV5-1 to TRBJ2-7; perhaps TRBD1 as D (6 bases). Trimming removed 2 bases from V and 7 bases from J, with 10 bases in between. The germline V gene has CDR1 SGHRS and CDR2 YFSETQ. The CDR3 contains 12 residues. CDR3 coding DNA: TGCGCCAGCAGCTTACAGGGAATTGAGCAGTACTTC. As protein: CASSLQGIEQYF.

At least ten counts were recorded for this clonotype. V and J are TRBV20-1 and TRBJ1-2, with 9 bases that match TRBD1. Germline lookup yields CDR1 DFQATT and CDR2 SNEGSKA (reference sequence). Germline trimming cut 5 bases from V and 5 bases from J; bases unmatched to any gene: 6. The CDR3 is 13 amino acids. CDR3 coding DNA: TGCAGTGCTGGACAGGGGCCCTCATATGGCTACACCTTC. It encodes CSAGQGPSYGYTF.

This chain uses TRBV20-1 with TRBJ1-5, with 7 positions matching TRBD1. The V gene's germline CDR1 is DFQATT and CDR2 SNEGSKA (reference sequence). CDR3 length: 15 amino acids. V lost 6 bases to trimming and J lost 3 bases; unmatched junction nucleotides: 11. CDR3 amino acids: CSARLETGFNQPQHF. The DNA of the CDR3 is TGCAGTGCCCGACTAGAGACAGGGTTCAATCAGCCCCAGCATTTT.

This clonotype was seen ten or more times. V and J are TRBV7-2 and TRBJ2-1, with 10 bases aligning to TRBD2. This CDR3 is built from 16 residues. CDR1 SGHTA and CDR2 FQGNSA come from the germline V gene. The trim removed 1 base at V and 2 bases at J, leaving 2 bases unmatched. Here the CDR3 DNA reads TGTGCCAGCAGCTTAGACCTAGCGGGAGCCTACAATGAGCAGTTCTTC. It translates to CASSLDLAGAYNEQFF.

This clonotype showed up just a few times. The gene calls are TRBV20-1 and TRBJ1-2; a weak D match, TRBD1 (6 bases). Germline V CDR1 and CDR2: DFQATT, SNEGSKA (reference sequence). V was cut by 0 bases and J by 4 bases, with 18 bases left in between. CDR3 length: 16 amino acids. CDR3 nucleotides: TGCAGTGCTAGAGACGCAGGGGCCATAGGGACCTATGGCTACACCTTC. Amino acids: CSARDAGAIGTYGYTF.

This clonotype was detected many times. The chain joins TRBV5-1 to TRBJ2-7; TRBD1 is a possible D gene (6 bases). Germline V gene lookup returns CDR1 SGHRS and CDR2 YFSETQ. V lost 4 bases to trimming and J lost 4 bases, with 15 bases between them. This CDR3 is 14 amino acids long. In nucleotides, the CDR3 is TGCGCCAGCAGCCAGACTCCAGGGGCTTACGAGCAGTACTTC. Amino acids: CASSQTPGAYEQYF.

This clonotype was detected ten times or more. The genes are TRBV5-1 and TRBJ2-7; no clear D gene. The CDR3 totals 12 residues. Germline V gene data show CDR1 as SGHRS and CDR2 as YFSETQ. Trimming pared 1 base from V and 2 bases from J, leaving 4 bases between. The CDR3 nucleotides read TGCGCCAGCAGCTTGCCCCCCTACGAGCAGTACTTC. Its protein is CASSLPPYEQYF.

This chain links TRBV5-1 with TRBJ2-1; D is uncertain. Germline V gives CDR1 SGHRS, CDR2 YFSETQ. The CDR3 covers 17 residues. Trimming removed 0 bases at V and 7 bases at J, with 20 bases between. The CDR3 DNA follows: TGCGCCAGCAGCTTGGAAGGGCCTACAGTGTCCGGGAATGAGCAGTTCTTC. Translated, it gives CASSLEGPTVSGNEQFF.

This clonotype was seen a handful of times. CDR3 sequence (DNA): TGTGCCAGCAGCCAAATGGGGACGTCCGGAAACACCATATATTTT. Amino acid sequence: CASSQMGTSGNTIYF. The rearrangement joins TRBV3-1 to TRBJ1-3, with D perhaps TRBD1 (5 bases). Per the germline V gene, CDR1 is LGHDT and CDR2 is YNNKEL (reference sequence). V was clipped by 2 bases and J by 4 bases, with 12 bases between them. CDR3 length: 15 amino acids.

This chain uses TRBV5-1 with TRBJ2-1, with 15 nucleotides matching TRBD2. The V and J ends lost 3 bases and 7 bases, in that order; junction bases with no gene match: 8. This CDR3 region has 17 residues. Germline-derived CDR1 and CDR2 are SGHRS and YFSETQ. CDR3: CASSSGLAGGPRNEQFF. The CDR3 DNA reads as TGCGCCAGCAGCTCTGGACTAGCGGGAGGGCCGCGGAATGAGCAGTTCTTC.